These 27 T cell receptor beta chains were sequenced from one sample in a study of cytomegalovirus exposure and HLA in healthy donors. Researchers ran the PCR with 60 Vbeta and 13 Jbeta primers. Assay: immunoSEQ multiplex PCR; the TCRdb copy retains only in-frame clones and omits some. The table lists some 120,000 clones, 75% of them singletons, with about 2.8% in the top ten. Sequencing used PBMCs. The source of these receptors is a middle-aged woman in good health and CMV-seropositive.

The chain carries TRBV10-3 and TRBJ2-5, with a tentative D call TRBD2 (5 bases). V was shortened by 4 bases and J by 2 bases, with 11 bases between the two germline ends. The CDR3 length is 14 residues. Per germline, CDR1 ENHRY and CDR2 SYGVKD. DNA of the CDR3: TGTGCCATCAGTGCCTACGGCGGGCAAGAGACCCAGTACTTC. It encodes CAISAYGGQETQYF.

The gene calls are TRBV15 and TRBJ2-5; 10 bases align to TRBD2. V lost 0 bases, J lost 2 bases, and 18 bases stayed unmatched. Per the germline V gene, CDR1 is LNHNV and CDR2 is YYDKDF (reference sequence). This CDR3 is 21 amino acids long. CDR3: CATSRDLWVAGGSQKQETQYF. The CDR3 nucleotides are TGTGCCACCAGCAGAGATCTCTGGGTAGCGGGAGGCTCCCAAAAACAAGAGACCCAGTACTTC.

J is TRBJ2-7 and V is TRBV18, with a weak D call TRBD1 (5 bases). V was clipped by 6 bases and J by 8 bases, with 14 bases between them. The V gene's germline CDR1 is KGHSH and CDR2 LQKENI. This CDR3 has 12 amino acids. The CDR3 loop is CASSSDNTKQYF. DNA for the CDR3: TGTGCCAGCTCGTCGGACAACACGAAGCAGTACTTC.

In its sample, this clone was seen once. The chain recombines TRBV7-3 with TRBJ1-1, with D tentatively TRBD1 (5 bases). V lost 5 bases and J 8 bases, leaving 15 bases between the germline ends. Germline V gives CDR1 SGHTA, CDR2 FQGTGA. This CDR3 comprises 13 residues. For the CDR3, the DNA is TGTGCCAGCAGCGCCTTGACAGAAACCGAAGCTTTCTTT. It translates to CASSALTETEAFF.

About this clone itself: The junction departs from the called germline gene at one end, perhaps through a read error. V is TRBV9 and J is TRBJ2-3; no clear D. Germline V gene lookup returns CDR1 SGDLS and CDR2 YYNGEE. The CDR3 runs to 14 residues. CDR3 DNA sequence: TGTGCCAGCAGCGTAGAATCCGAGATAGATGCGCAGTATTTT. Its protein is CASSVESEIDAQYF.

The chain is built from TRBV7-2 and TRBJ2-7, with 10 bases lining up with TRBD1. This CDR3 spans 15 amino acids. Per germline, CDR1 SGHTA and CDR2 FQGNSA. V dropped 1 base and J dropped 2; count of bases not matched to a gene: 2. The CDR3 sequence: CASSLVGQGAYEQYF. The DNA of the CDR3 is TGTGCCAGCAGCTTAGTTGGACAGGGGGCCTACGAGCAGTACTTC.

The CDR3 sequence: CASSLSGASGTYNEQFF. The CDR3 DNA reads TGTGCCAGCAGCTTATCGGGAGCTAGCGGGACATACAATGAGCAGTTCTTC. V and J are TRBV7-9 and TRBJ2-1; TRBD2 aligns across 9 bases. CDR3 length equals 17 residues. The germline CDR1 and CDR2 sequences are SEHNR and FQNEAQ (reference sequence). Trimming took 2 bases from V and 4 from J; bases not matched to a gene: 9. Looking up the rest from reference TRBV7-9 and TRBJ2-1 gives the full variable domain: DTGVSQNPRHKITKRGQNVTFRCDPISEHNRLYWYRQTLGQGPEFLTYFQNEAQLEKSRLLSDRFSAERPKGSFSTLEIQRTEQGDSAMYLCASSLSGASGTYNEQFFGPGTRLTVL.

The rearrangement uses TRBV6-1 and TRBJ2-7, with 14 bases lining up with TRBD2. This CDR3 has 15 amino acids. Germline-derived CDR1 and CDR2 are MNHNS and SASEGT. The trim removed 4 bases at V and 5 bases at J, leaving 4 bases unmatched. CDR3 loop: CASSAGTSGSDEQYF. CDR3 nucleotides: TGTGCCAGCAGTGCTGGGACTAGCGGGAGCGACGAGCAGTACTTC.

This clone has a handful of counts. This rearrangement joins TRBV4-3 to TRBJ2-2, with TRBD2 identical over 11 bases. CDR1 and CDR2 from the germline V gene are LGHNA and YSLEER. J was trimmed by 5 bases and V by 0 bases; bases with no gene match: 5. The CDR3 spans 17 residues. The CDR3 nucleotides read TGCGCCAGCAGCCAAGAGGCTAGCGGGGGGCGAACCGGGGAGCTGTTTTTT. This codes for CASSQEASGGRTGELFF.

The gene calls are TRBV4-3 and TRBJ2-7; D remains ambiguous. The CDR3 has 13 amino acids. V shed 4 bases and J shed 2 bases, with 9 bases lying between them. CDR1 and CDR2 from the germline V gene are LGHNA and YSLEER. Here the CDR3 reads CASSPGWAYEQYF. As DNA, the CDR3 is TGCGCCAGCAGCCCGGGTTGGGCCTACGAGCAGTACTTC.

CDR3 loop: CASNPTLYNEQFF. DNA for the CDR3: TGTGCCAGCAATCCGACTCTCTACAATGAGCAGTTCTTC. This rearrangement joins TRBV28 to TRBJ2-1; D gene ambiguous. Germline lookup yields CDR1 MDHEN and CDR2 SYDVKM. Trimming removed 7 bases from V and 3 bases from J, with 10 bases in between. This CDR3 region has 13 residues.

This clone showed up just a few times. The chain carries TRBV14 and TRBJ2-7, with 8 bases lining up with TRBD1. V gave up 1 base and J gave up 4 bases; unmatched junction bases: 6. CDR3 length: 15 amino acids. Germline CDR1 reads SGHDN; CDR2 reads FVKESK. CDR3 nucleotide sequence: TGTGCCAGCAGCCAAGTGAGGGACAGGCAGTACGAGCAGTACTTC. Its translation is CASSQVRDRQYEQYF. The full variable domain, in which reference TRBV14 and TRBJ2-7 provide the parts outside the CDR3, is EAGVTQFPSHSVIEKGQTVTLRCDPISGHDNLYWYRRVMGKEIKFLLHFVKESKQDESGMPNNRFLAERTGGTYSTLKVQPAELEDSGVYFCASSQVRDRQYEQYFGPGTRLTVT.

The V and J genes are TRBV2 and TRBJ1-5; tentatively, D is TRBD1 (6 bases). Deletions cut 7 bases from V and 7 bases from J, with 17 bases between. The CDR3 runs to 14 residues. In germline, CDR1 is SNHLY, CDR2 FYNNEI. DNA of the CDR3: TGTGCCAGCACTCCAAGGGGGAGAGGGCAGCCCCAGCATTTT. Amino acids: CASTPRGRGQPQHF.

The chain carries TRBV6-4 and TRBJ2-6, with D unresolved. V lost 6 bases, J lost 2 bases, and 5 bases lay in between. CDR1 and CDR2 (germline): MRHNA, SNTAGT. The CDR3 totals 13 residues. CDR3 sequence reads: CASRPTGANVLTF. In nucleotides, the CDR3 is TGTGCCAGCAGGCCTACTGGGGCCAACGTCCTGACTTTC.

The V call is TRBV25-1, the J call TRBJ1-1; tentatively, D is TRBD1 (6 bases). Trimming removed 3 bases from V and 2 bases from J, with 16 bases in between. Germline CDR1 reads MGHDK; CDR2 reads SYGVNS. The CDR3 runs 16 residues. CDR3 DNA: TGTGCCAGCAGTGAGAAGGTGGACAGCGTTAACACTGAAGCTTTCTTT. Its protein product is CASSEKVDSVNTEAFF.

CDR3 sequence (DNA): TGTGCCAGCAGCGTAGGGTGGACAGGGGCTAACTATGGCTACACCTTC. Translated: CASSVGWTGANYGYTF. This rearrangement joins TRBV9 to TRBJ1-2; 9 bases line up with TRBD1. V shed 0 bases, J shed 0 bases, and the junction held 3 bases outside the gene matches. The CDR3 runs to 16 residues. From germline, CDR1 is SGDLS and CDR2 YYNGEE.

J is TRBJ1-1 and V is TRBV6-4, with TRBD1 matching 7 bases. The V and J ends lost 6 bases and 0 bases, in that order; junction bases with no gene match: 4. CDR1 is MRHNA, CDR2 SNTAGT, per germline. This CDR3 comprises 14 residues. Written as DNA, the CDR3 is TGTGCCAGCAGAGCAGGGGGGATGAACACTGAAGCTTTCTTT. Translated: CASRAGGMNTEAFF.

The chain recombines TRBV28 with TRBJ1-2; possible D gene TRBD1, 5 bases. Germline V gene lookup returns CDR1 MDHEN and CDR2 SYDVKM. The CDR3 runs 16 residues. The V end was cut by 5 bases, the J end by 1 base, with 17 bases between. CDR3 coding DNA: TGTGCCAGCAGTGGGGCCGACCCACGAAATAACTATGGCTACACCTTC. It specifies CASSGADPRNNYGYTF.

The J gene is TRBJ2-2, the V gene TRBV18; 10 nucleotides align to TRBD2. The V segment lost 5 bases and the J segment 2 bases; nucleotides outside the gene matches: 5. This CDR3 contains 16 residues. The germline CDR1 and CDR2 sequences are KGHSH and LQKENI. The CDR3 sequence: CASSSRTSGNTGELFF. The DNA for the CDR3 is TGTGCCAGCTCATCACGGACTAGCGGTAACACCGGGGAGCTGTTTTTT.

CDR3 residues: CASRGQSLFGELFF. The CDR3 DNA is TGTGCCAGCAGGGGACAGTCCTTGTTCGGGGAGCTGTTTTTT. The chain recombines TRBV6-5 with TRBJ2-2; 7 bases are shared with TRBD1. V trimming: 6 bases; J trimming: 7 bases; junction bases outside the gene matches: 8. Germline CDR1 is MNHEY and CDR2 is SVGAGI. This CDR3 has 14 residues.

CDR3 in amino acids: CASSFLRNYGYTF. The CDR3 region has the DNA TGTGCCAGCAGCTTCCTACGAAACTATGGCTACACCTTC. This chain links TRBV5-6 with TRBJ1-2; D is uncertain. The CDR3 covers 13 residues. The germline V gene has CDR1 SGHDT and CDR2 YYEEEE. Trimming took 2 bases from V and 2 from J, leaving 7 bases between them.

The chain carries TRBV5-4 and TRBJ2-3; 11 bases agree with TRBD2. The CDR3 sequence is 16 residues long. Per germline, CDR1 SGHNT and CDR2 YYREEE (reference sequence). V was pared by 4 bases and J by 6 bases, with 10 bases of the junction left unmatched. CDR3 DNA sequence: TGTGCCAGCAGCATCCTATTAGCGGGGGGGCTTGATACGCAGTATTTT. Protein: CASSILLAGGLDTQYF.

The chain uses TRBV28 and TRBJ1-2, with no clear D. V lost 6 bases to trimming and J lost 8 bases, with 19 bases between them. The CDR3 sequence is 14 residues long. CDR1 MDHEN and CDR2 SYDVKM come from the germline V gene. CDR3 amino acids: CASSLPGLLVGYTF. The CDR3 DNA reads TGTGCCAGCAGCCTACCGGGGTTATTAGTGGGCTACACCTTC.

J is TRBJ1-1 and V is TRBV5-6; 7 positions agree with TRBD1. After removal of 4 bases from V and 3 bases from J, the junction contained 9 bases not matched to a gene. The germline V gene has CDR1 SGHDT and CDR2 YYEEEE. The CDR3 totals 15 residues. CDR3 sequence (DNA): TGTGCCAGCAGCGGGACCGGGACAGCCGACACTGAAGCTTTCTTT. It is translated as CASSGTGTADTEAFF.

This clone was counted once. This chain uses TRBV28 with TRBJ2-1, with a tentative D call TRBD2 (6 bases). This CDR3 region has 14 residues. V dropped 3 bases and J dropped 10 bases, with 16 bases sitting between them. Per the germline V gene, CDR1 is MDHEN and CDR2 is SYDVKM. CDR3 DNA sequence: TGTGCCAGCAGTTTCCCGACTAGGTTAGGAGAGCAGTTCTTC. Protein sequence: CASSFPTRLGEQFF.

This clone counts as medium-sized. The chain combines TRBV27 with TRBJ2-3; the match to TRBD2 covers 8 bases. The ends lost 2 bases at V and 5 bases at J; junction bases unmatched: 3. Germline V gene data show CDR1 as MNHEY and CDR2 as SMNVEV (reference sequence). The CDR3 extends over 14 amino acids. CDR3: CASSLGTSGDTQYF. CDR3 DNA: TGTGCCAGCAGTTTAGGTACTAGCGGAGATACGCAGTATTTT.

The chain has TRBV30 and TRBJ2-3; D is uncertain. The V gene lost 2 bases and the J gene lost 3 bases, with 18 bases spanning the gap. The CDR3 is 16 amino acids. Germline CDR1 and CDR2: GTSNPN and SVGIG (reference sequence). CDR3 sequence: CAWSPLRLTRTDTQYF. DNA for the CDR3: TGTGCCTGGAGTCCTTTAAGACTGACGCGGACAGATACGCAGTATTTT.